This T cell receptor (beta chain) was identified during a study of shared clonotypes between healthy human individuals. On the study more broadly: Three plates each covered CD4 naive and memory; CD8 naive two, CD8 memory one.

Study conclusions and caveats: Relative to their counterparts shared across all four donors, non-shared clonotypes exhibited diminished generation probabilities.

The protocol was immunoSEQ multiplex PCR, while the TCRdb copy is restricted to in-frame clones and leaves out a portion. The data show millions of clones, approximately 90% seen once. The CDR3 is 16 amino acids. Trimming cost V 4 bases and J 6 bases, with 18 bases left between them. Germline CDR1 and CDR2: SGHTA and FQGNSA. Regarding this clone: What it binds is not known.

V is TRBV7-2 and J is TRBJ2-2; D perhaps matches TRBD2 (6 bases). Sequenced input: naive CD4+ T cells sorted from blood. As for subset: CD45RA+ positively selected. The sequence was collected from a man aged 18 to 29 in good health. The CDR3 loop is CASSSRVGGIAGELFF. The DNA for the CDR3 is TGTGCCAGCAGCTCCAGGGTAGGCGGGATCGCCGGGGAGCTGTTTTTT.